The sequence of this TCR beta chain was determined in a study of regulatory T cells in long-lasting Graves disease. General study results and limits: Persistent disease was characterized by preferential usage of TRBV28, TRBJ1-2 and TRBJ2-5. Tissue studied was limited to peripheral blood, excluding thyroid tissue. With a small sample size, accuracy may have been reduced.

CDR3 regions were amplified by Arm-PCR using iRepertoire HTBI primers to build TCR beta libraries. TCRdb re-derived calls from the multiplex PCR reads in MiXCR, one entry per CDR3 protein. Among a few hundred thousand distinct CDR3 sequences listed, around 20% were seen once. Trimming left V 3 bases short and J 1 base short, with 9 bases between. Germline V lookup: CDR1 SEHNR, CDR2 FQNEAQ (reference sequence). The CDR3 length is 14 residues. The time point: newly diagnosed GD, antithyroid drugs for less than 3 months. Preparation of the TCR library used RNA extracted from PBMCs. The patients were drawn from one endocrinology department in Xi'an, China. This clonotype came up a few times. Antigen specificity is unknown.

Sample: peripheral blood mononuclear cells (PBMCs), taken at new diagnosis, from a patient treated with antithyroid drugs. This sequence joins TRBV7-9 and TRBJ2-5; D unclear. This TCR derives from a female donor with Graves disease. The CDR3 DNA reads as TGTGCCAGCAGCTTGAGCGCGACCCAAGAGACCCAGTACTTC. Its protein is CASSLSATQETQYF.